One sample yielded the 30 T cell receptor beta chains listed below, sequenced in a study of blood T cell repertoires in COVID-19. Sequencing was performed with immunoSEQ multiplex PCR; in TCRdb, only in-frame clones are kept and a portion is missing. Among some 50,000 clones listed, around 83% were seen once. The sequencing sample was made of peripheral blood. The origin of the receptors is a human donor in a cohort sampled during active COVID-19.

The V call is TRBV9, the J call TRBJ2-1, with 7 bases matching TRBD2. Germline CDR1 is SGDLS and CDR2 is YYNGEE. Trimming took 3 bases from V and 8 from J; bases not matched to a gene: 17. The length of the CDR3 is 17 residues. CDR3 nucleotide sequence: TGTGCCAGCAGCGCCCGAGTGGGGGGAGGGCCTGGGGATGAGCAGTTCTTC. Its translation is CASSARVGGGPGDEQFF.

The chain uses TRBV7-2 and TRBJ1-4; D is possibly TRBD1 (5 bases). This CDR3 has 14 amino acids. V was pared by 3 bases and J by 4 bases, with 9 bases between. CDR1 and CDR2 (germline): SGHTA, FQGNSA. Written as DNA, the CDR3 is TGTGCCAGCAGCTTTCGGGGGAGTAATGAAAAACTGTTTTTT. Translating gives CASSFRGSNEKLFF.

The chain joins TRBV5-1 to TRBJ2-5, with 12 bases that match TRBD1. The CDR3 is 16 amino acids. V shed 4 bases, J shed 3 bases, and the junction held 7 bases outside the gene matches. Germline V gene data show CDR1 as SGHRS and CDR2 as YFSETQ. CDR3 amino acids: CASSLAGTGGKETQYF. The DNA for the CDR3 is TGCGCCAGCAGCCTGGCCGGGACAGGGGGCAAAGAGACCCAGTACTTC.

This clone was counted a single time. The rearrangement uses TRBV21-1 and TRBJ2-7; the DNA was not compared with TRBD1, the D call given in the table. TRBV21-1 is given as a pseudogene. CDR3 size: 15 residues. The CDR3 loop reads CASSKTGQGTYEQYF. The CDR3 DNA follows: TGTGCCAGCAGCAAAACGGGACAGGGCACCTACGAGCAGTACTTC.

This clone has only a few counts. The gene calls are TRBV25-1 and TRBJ1-1; 7 bases align to TRBD1. The CDR3 runs to 13 residues. J was trimmed by 6 bases and V by 4 bases; bases with no gene match: 5. CDR1 and CDR2 (germline): MGHDK, SYGVNS. Here the CDR3 reads CASSVGQFAEAFF. The CDR3 DNA is TGTGCCAGCAGTGTGGGACAGTTTGCTGAAGCTTTCTTT.

The chain employs TRBV24-1 and TRBJ1-2, with D maybe TRBD1 (5 bases). V was clipped by 3 bases and J by 8 bases, with 15 bases between them. Germline CDR1 is KGHDR and CDR2 is SFDVKD. There are 14 residues in the CDR3. DNA for the CDR3: TGTGCCACCAGTGATCCCTGGGGGGGATACGGCTACACCTTC. It codes for CATSDPWGGYGYTF.

The chain uses TRBV9 and TRBJ1-2, with D possibly being TRBD1 (5 bases). V shed 3 bases and J shed 0 bases, with 12 bases lying between them. Germline loops: CDR1 SGDLS, CDR2 YYNGEE. The length of the CDR3 is 15 residues. The CDR3 sequence: CASSGTPNPNYGYTF. The CDR3 DNA follows: TGTGCCAGCAGCGGGACACCAAACCCTAACTATGGCTACACCTTC. Looking up the rest from reference TRBV9 and TRBJ1-2 gives the full variable domain: DSGVTQTPKHLITATGQRVTLRCSPRSGDLSVYWYQQSLDQGLQFLIQYYNGEERAKGNILERFSAQQFPDLHSELNLSSLELGDSALYFCASSGTPNPNYGYTFGSGTRLTVV.

This clone was counted once. The junction departs from the called germline gene at one end, perhaps through a read error. The V call is TRBV5-3, the J call TRBJ1-1, with TRBD1 matching over 8 bases. TRBV5-3 falls under the ORF class, with uncertain function. The CDR3 is 12 amino acids. In DNA, the CDR3 is TGCACCCTCCAGGGGGCCGGCACTGAAGCTTTCTTT. Translating gives CTLQGAGTEAFF.

J is TRBJ2-7 and V is TRBV29-1; 9 nucleotides agree with TRBD2. The germline V gene has CDR1 SQVTM and CDR2 ANQGSEA. The CDR3 covers 12 residues. V lost 5 bases, J lost 4 bases, and 3 bases stayed unmatched. The CDR3 loop reads CSVRRGGYEQYF. CDR3 in DNA: TGCAGCGTTCGGCGGGGGGGATACGAGCAGTACTTC.

The chain has TRBV15 and TRBJ2-1, with D hard to call. Looked up from germline, CDR1 is LNHNV and CDR2 is YYDKDF (reference sequence). The CDR3 is made up of 13 amino acids. Trimming left V 0 bases short and J 7 bases short, with 7 bases between. The CDR3 region is CATSRDRQNEQFF. CDR3 nucleotide sequence: TGTGCCACCAGCAGAGATAGACAAAATGAGCAGTTCTTC.

This chain links TRBV28 with TRBJ2-7; tentative D call: TRBD2 (7 bases). Trimming left V 2 bases short and J 0 bases short, with 17 bases between. The length of the CDR3 is 17 residues. Per the germline V gene, CDR1 is MDHEN and CDR2 is SYDVKM. Here the CDR3 reads CASSLLGGRDDSYEQYF. Written as DNA, the CDR3 is TGTGCCAGCAGTTTACTCGGGGGGCGGGATGACTCCTACGAGCAGTACTTC.

The V and J genes are TRBV11-3 and TRBJ1-1; 7 nucleotides line up with TRBD1. V dropped 5 bases and J dropped 2; count of bases not matched to a gene: 5. The germline CDR1 and CDR2 sequences are SGHNT and YENEEA. This CDR3 region has 14 residues. CDR3 coding DNA: TGTGCCAGCAGCCTCCGGGACAGCAACACTGAAGCTTTCTTT. Protein product: CASSLRDSNTEAFF.

This rearrangement joins TRBV24-1 to TRBJ2-5; 10 positions agree with TRBD1. The CDR3 is made up of 16 amino acids. V lost 5 bases to trimming and J lost 5 bases; unmatched junction nucleotides: 10. From germline, CDR1 is KGHDR and CDR2 SFDVKD. CDR3: CATSGGPGTGVETQYF. CDR3 sequence (DNA): TGTGCCACCAGTGGGGGTCCCGGGACAGGGGTCGAGACCCAGTACTTC.

This chain links TRBV19 with TRBJ1-1, with no clear D. Trimming left V 5 bases short and J 0 bases short, with 10 bases between. The CDR3 runs 14 residues. Germline V gives CDR1 LNHDA, CDR2 SQIVND (reference sequence). CDR3 region: CASSLSILNTEAFF. The DNA for the CDR3 is TGTGCCAGTAGTCTCTCTATTCTGAACACTGAAGCTTTCTTT.

The V call is TRBV6-2 or TRBV6-3, the J call TRBJ1-1; D is unclear. There are 15 residues in the CDR3. CDR1 is MNHEY, CDR2 SVGEGT, per germline. V was shortened by 0 bases and J by 1 base, with 9 bases between the two germline ends. The CDR3 protein is CASSYSRARNTEAFF. Here the CDR3 DNA reads TGTGCCAGCAGTTACTCGAGAGCTAGGAACACTGAAGCTTTCTTT.

V gene TRBV10-2 combines with J gene TRBJ2-5, with D possibly TRBD2 on 6 matching bases. Germline CDR1 and CDR2: WSHSY and SAAADI. The CDR3 covers 13 residues. Deletions cut 8 bases from V and 4 bases from J, with 14 bases between. The CDR3 reads CASAKGGPETQYF. The DNA for the CDR3 is TGCGCCAGCGCAAAAGGAGGGCCAGAGACCCAGTACTTC.

The rearrangement links TRBV10-3 to TRBJ2-2; the D gene is possibly TRBD2 (5 bases). Germline V CDR1 and CDR2: ENHRY, SYGVKD. The CDR3 contains 20 residues. V was trimmed by 4 bases and J by 4 bases, leaving 28 bases between them. Here the CDR3 reads CAISATYTGKIEGCTGELFF. The CDR3 DNA is TGTGCCATCAGTGCGACTTACACGGGGAAAATCGAGGGTTGCACCGGGGAGCTGTTTTTT.

This clone was counted a few times. This rearrangement joins TRBV7-9 to TRBJ1-4; TRBD1 is a possible D gene (5 bases). V lost 4 bases and J lost 3, with 15 bases in between. CDR1 and CDR2 from the germline V gene are SEHNR and FQNEAQ (reference sequence). CDR3 size: 16 residues. The CDR3 reads CASSSSAGTANEKLFF. In DNA form, the CDR3 reads TGTGCCAGCAGCTCATCTGCGGGGACGGCTAATGAAAAACTGTTTTTT. Using reference TRBV7-9 and TRBJ1-4 for the parts outside the CDR3, the full variable domain is DTGVSQNPRHKITKRGQNVTFRCDPISEHNRLYWYRQTLGQGPEFLTYFQNEAQLEKSRLLSDRFSAERPKGSFSTLEIQRTEQGDSAMYLCASSSSAGTANEKLFFGSGTQLSVL.

The chain uses TRBV19 and TRBJ2-2; 8 bases map to TRBD2. The CDR3 is made up of 12 amino acids. Germline-derived CDR1 and CDR2 are LNHDA and SQIVND (reference sequence). V trimming: 8 bases; J trimming: 7 bases; junction bases outside the gene matches: 3. The CDR3 DNA is TGTGCCAGTGGACTAGCAAACGGGGAGCTGTTTTTT. Its translation: CASGLANGELFF.

This clone appeared a single time. This sequence joins TRBV11-2 and TRBJ2-7; 8 bases are shared with TRBD2. The CDR3 sequence is 16 residues long. Per germline, CDR1 SGHAT and CDR2 FQNNGV. V was pared by 4 bases and J by 3 bases, with 11 bases of the junction left unmatched. CDR3 sequence: CASSSAVGLAGYEQYF. The CDR3, as DNA: TGTGCCAGCAGCTCAGCGGTAGGGCTAGCGGGCTACGAGCAGTACTTC.

This chain uses TRBV7-9 with TRBJ1-1, with TRBD1 identical over 7 bases. Per the germline V gene, CDR1 is SEHNR and CDR2 is FQNEAQ (reference sequence). This CDR3 is built from 13 residues. V lost 6 bases, J lost 6 bases, and 7 bases stayed unmatched. CDR3 residues: CASRHRGGPEAFF. CDR3 in DNA: TGTGCCAGCAGACACAGGGGCGGACCTGAAGCTTTCTTT.

The genes are TRBV29-1 and TRBJ1-1; D is possibly TRBD1 (5 bases). The CDR3 extends over 14 amino acids. Germline V gene data show CDR1 as SQVTM and CDR2 as ANQGSEA. Trimming removed 4 bases from V and 0 bases from J, with 12 bases in between. CDR3 nucleotides: TGCAGCGTTGGGAAAGCAGGGATGAACACTGAAGCTTTCTTT. This codes for CSVGKAGMNTEAFF.

The chain couples TRBV9 to TRBJ2-1; tentative D call: TRBD2 (6 bases). V dropped 0 bases and J dropped 4 bases, with 11 bases sitting between them. Germline CDR1 is SGDLS and CDR2 is YYNGEE. The CDR3 spans 15 residues. The CDR3 DNA follows: TGTGCCAGCAGCGTAGAGGGTAGCGGTTACAATGAGCAGTTCTTC. Translated, it gives CASSVEGSGYNEQFF. Supplemented by reference TRBV9 and TRBJ2-1, the full variable domain reads DSGVTQTPKHLITATGQRVTLRCSPRSGDLSVYWYQQSLDQGLQFLIQYYNGEERAKGNILERFSAQQFPDLHSELNLSSLELGDSALYFCASSVEGSGYNEQFFGPGTRLTVL.

This clone turned up a few times. The chain has TRBV7-9 and TRBJ2-7; maybe TRBD1 (6 bases). The V and J ends lost 5 bases and 3 bases respectively, with 11 bases between them. The CDR3 has 13 residues. CDR1 and CDR2 from the germline V gene are SEHNR and FQNEAQ (reference sequence). The CDR3 bases are TGTGCCAGCAGCCTCCGGGACAACTACGAGCAGTACTTC. This sequence encodes CASSLRDNYEQYF.

V gene TRBV2 combines with J gene TRBJ1-6; 7 bases are a match to TRBD1. Germline trimming cut 5 bases from V and 3 bases from J; bases unmatched to any gene: 4. Germline V gene data show CDR1 as SNHLY and CDR2 as FYNNEI. CDR3 length equals 15 residues. CDR3 amino acids: CASSKGTDYNSPLHF. In DNA, the CDR3 is TGTGCCAGCAGTAAAGGGACAGACTATAATTCACCCCTCCACTTT.

V usage is TRBV4-2 and J usage is TRBJ2-5; perhaps TRBD2 as D (5 bases). The V end lost 4 bases, the J end lost 0 bases, and 12 bases lay between the germline ends. CDR1 and CDR2 from the germline V gene are LGHNA and YNFKEQ. The CDR3 sequence is 15 residues long. The CDR3 sequence: CASSLRIAHQETQYF. The CDR3 bases are TGTGCCAGCAGCCTAAGAATAGCGCACCAAGAGACCCAGTACTTC.

The V gene is TRBV6-1, the J gene TRBJ2-2; 13 bases fit TRBD2. CDR1 is MNHNS, CDR2 SASEGT, per germline. The CDR3 spans 19 residues. Trimming at V came to 4 bases and at J to 4 bases, leaving 12 bases not matched to a gene. In DNA form, the CDR3 reads TGTGCCAGCAGTGCCCAACTAGCGGGGGGGTGGATGGGCACCGGGGAGCTGTTTTTT. As protein: CASSAQLAGGWMGTGELFF.

This chain uses TRBV7-8 with TRBJ1-1; D may be TRBD1 (6 bases). Germline loops: CDR1 SGHVS, CDR2 FQNEAQ. The CDR3 sequence is 14 residues long. With 6 bases removed from V and 1 base from J, the gap between germline ends came to 12 bases. In nucleotides, the CDR3 is TGTGCCAGCAGGCAGGGGTTGGAGAACACTGAAGCTTTCTTT. This codes for CASRQGLENTEAFF.

This clone is a singleton in its sample. The chain carries TRBV7-9 and TRBJ2-3; TRBD2 might be the D (6 bases). The CDR3 is made up of 13 amino acids. V was trimmed by 3 bases and J by 4 bases, leaving 8 bases between them. CDR1 is SEHNR, CDR2 FQNEAQ, per germline (reference sequence). The CDR3 sequence: CASSFPSADTQYF. The CDR3 DNA is TGTGCCAGCAGCTTCCCTAGCGCAGATACGCAGTATTTT.

The rearrangement links TRBV4-2 to TRBJ2-7; D ambiguous. V lost 4 bases to trimming and J lost 5 bases, with 18 bases between them. The germline V gene encodes CDR1 LGHNA and CDR2 YNFKEQ. The CDR3 contains 15 residues. CDR3 sequence reads: CASSPEFYDMNEQYF. CDR3 in DNA: TGTGCCAGCAGCCCAGAATTTTATGACATGAACGAGCAGTACTTC.